Listed below are T cell receptor beta chains from one sample, sequenced in a study of cytomegalovirus exposure and HLA in healthy donors. TCRdb's copy holds only in-frame clones and misses some; the assay was immunoSEQ multiplex PCR. The sample yields 130,000 or so clones, roughly 87% seen once. The sample taken for sequencing was PBMCs. These TCRs come from a woman in her late teens or twenties in good health and CMV-seropositive. The CDR3 runs from the conserved cysteine through the conserved F or W. Fields, in order: clone size, V gene, J gene, D gene, CDR3 protein, CDR3 DNA. A D gene is named only where the DNA matches it firmly. Part of the rows lack a size; the others show once, few, many or a class for expanded clones.

clone size: NA; V gene: TRBV28; J gene: TRBJ1-1; D gene: NA; CDR3 protein: CASGREMNTEAFF; CDR3 DNA: TGTGCCTCGGGCCGGGAAATGAACACTGAAGCTTTCTTT
clone size: NA; V gene: TRBV6-1; J gene: TRBJ1-4; D gene: NA; CDR3 protein: CASSETENEKLFF; CDR3 DNA: TGTGCCAGCAGTGAGACGGAGAATGAAAAACTGTTTTTT
clone size: NA; V gene: TRBV4-1; J gene: TRBJ1-3; D gene: TRBD1; CDR3 protein: CASSLGQGRNTIYF; CDR3 DNA: TGCGCCAGCAGCCTCGGACAGGGCAGAAACACCATATATTTT
clone size: NA; V gene: TRBV7-7; J gene: TRBJ2-2; D gene: NA; CDR3 protein: CASSLVRQGGELFF; CDR3 DNA: TGTGCTAGCAGCTTAGTGCGGCAGGGCGGGGAGCTGTTTTTT
clone size: NA; V gene: TRBV7-9; J gene: TRBJ1-1; D gene: NA; CDR3 protein: CASSLATGVNTEAFF; CDR3 DNA: TGTGCCAGCAGCTTAGCTACCGGGGTGAACACTGAAGCTTTCTTT
clone size: NA; V gene: TRBV9; J gene: TRBJ2-7; D gene: TRBD1; CDR3 protein: CASSVATGTGPFPYEQYF; CDR3 DNA: TGTGCCAGCAGCGTCGCCACCGGGACAGGGCCCTTCCCATACGAGCAGTACTTC
clone size: NA; V gene: TRBV4-2; J gene: TRBJ2-1; D gene: TRBD2; CDR3 protein: CASSQGRTSGGRYNEQFF; CDR3 DNA: TGTGCCAGCAGCCAAGGGAGGACTAGCGGGGGGAGGTACAATGAGCAGTTCTTC
clone size: NA; V gene: TRBV7-9; J gene: TRBJ2-7; D gene: NA; CDR3 protein: CASSLGPRSGNPGHEQYF; CDR3 DNA: TGTGCCAGCAGCTTAGGGCCCCGATCCGGGAACCCCGGCCACGAGCAGTACTTC
clone size: NA; V gene: TRBV6-5; J gene: TRBJ1-4; D gene: TRBD1; CDR3 protein: CASSFGQGAGHEKLFF; CDR3 DNA: TGTGCCAGCAGTTTCGGACAGGGGGCGGGTCATGAAAAACTGTTTTTT
clone size: NA; V gene: TRBV5-4; J gene: TRBJ1-6; D gene: TRBD1; CDR3 protein: CASSAYPGTGGNSPLHF; CDR3 DNA: TGTGCCAGCAGCGCCTATCCCGGGACAGGGGGCAATTCACCCCTCCACTTT
clone size: NA; V gene: TRBV28; J gene: TRBJ2-7; D gene: TRBD1; CDR3 protein: CASSLDRGYEQYF; CDR3 DNA: TGTGCCAGCAGTTTAGACAGGGGTTACGAGCAGTACTTC
clone size: NA; V gene: TRBV4-3; J gene: TRBJ1-2; D gene: TRBD1; CDR3 protein: CASSEWGQLDYTF; CDR3 DNA: TGCGCCAGCAGCGAGTGGGGACAGCTAGACTACACCTTC
clone size: NA; V gene: TRBV7-2; J gene: TRBJ2-7; D gene: NA; CDR3 protein: CASSLSTYEQYF; CDR3 DNA: TGTGCCAGCAGCTTAAGCACCTACGAGCAGTACTTC
clone size: NA; V gene: TRBV27; J gene: TRBJ1-1; D gene: NA; CDR3 protein: CATKLGVNTEAFF; CDR3 DNA: TGTGCCACCAAATTAGGAGTTAACACTGAAGCTTTCTTT
clone size: NA; V gene: TRBV7-9; J gene: TRBJ1-2; D gene: NA; CDR3 protein: CASSLGKQGPYGYTF; CDR3 DNA: TGTGCCAGCAGCTTGGGTAAGCAGGGTCCCTATGGCTACACCTTC
clone size: NA; V gene: TRBV5-1; J gene: TRBJ1-3; D gene: NA; CDR3 protein: CASSLDRAETGNTIYF; CDR3 DNA: TGCGCCAGCAGCTTGGACAGGGCGGAGACTGGAAACACCATATATTTT
clone size: NA; V gene: TRBV9; J gene: TRBJ2-1; D gene: TRBD2; CDR3 protein: CASSAYLAGGLEEQFF; CDR3 DNA: TGTGCCAGCAGCGCCTACCTAGCGGGGGGGCTTGAGGAGCAGTTCTTC
clone size: NA; V gene: TRBV9; J gene: TRBJ2-1; D gene: TRBD2; CDR3 protein: CASSVREGTSYNEQFF; CDR3 DNA: TGTGCCAGCAGCGTGAGGGAGGGGACCTCCTACAATGAGCAGTTCTTC
clone size: NA; V gene: TRBV7-7; J gene: TRBJ2-5; D gene: TRBD2; CDR3 protein: CASRPMAGGLETQYF; CDR3 DNA: TGTGCCAGCAGGCCCATGGCGGGGGGACTCGAGACCCAGTACTTC
clone size: NA; V gene: TRBV11-2; J gene: TRBJ2-5; D gene: NA; CDR3 protein: CASSFLQDQETQYF; CDR3 DNA: TGTGCCAGCAGCTTTCTCCAGGACCAAGAGACCCAGTACTTC
clone size: NA; V gene: TRBV14; J gene: TRBJ2-1; D gene: NA; CDR3 protein: CASSPYSNEQFF; CDR3 DNA: TGTGCCAGCAGTCCCTATAGCAATGAGCAGTTCTTC
clone size: NA; V gene: TRBV11-3; J gene: TRBJ2-3; D gene: NA; CDR3 protein: CASSPEGLRTDTQYF; CDR3 DNA: TGTGCCAGCAGCCCAGAGGGACTCCGCACAGATACGCAGTATTTT
clone size: NA; V gene: TRBV7-8; J gene: TRBJ1-2; D gene: NA; CDR3 protein: CASSLLAPMSVNGYTF; CDR3 DNA: TGTGCCAGCAGCTTACTGGCCCCCATGAGCGTGAATGGCTACACCTTC
clone size: NA; V gene: TRBV19; J gene: TRBJ1-1; D gene: NA; CDR3 protein: CASSRKGGMNTEAFF; CDR3 DNA: TGTGCCAGTAGTAGGAAAGGGGGTATGAACACTGAAGCTTTCTTT
clone size: NA; V gene: TRBV25-1; J gene: TRBJ2-3; D gene: TRBD1; CDR3 protein: CASSESRTGDESGTQYF; CDR3 DNA: TGTGCCAGCAGTGAATCTCGGACAGGGGATGAGTCCGGTACGCAGTATTTT
clone size: NA; V gene: TRBV19; J gene: TRBJ2-3; D gene: NA; CDR3 protein: CASSIGARLPPDTQYF; CDR3 DNA: TGTGCCAGTAGTATTGGGGCTCGCCTACCTCCAGATACGCAGTATTTT
clone size: NA; V gene: TRBV7-2; J gene: TRBJ1-5; D gene: NA; CDR3 protein: CASSLVTGNNQPQHF; CDR3 DNA: TGTGCCAGCAGCTTAGTGACAGGTAACAATCAGCCCCAGCATTTT
clone size: few; V gene: TRBV4-2; J gene: TRBJ1-2; D gene: NA; CDR3 protein: CASSQAGGGNYGYTF; CDR3 DNA: TGTGCCAGCAGCCAAGCCGGGGGTGGGAACTATGGCTACACCTTC
clone size: NA; V gene: TRBV5-1; J gene: TRBJ2-2; D gene: TRBD2; CDR3 protein: CASSVHGGTNTGELFF; CDR3 DNA: TGCGCCAGCAGCGTGCACGGGGGGACGAACACCGGGGAGCTGTTTTTT
clone size: NA; V gene: TRBV6-5; J gene: TRBJ1-5; D gene: NA; CDR3 protein: CASTLGTSGEPQHF; CDR3 DNA: TGTGCCAGCACCTTAGGGACCTCGGGGGAGCCCCAGCATTTT
clone size: NA; V gene: TRBV5-1; J gene: TRBJ1-6; D gene: NA; CDR3 protein: CASSLAGDLNSPLHF; CDR3 DNA: TGCGCCAGCAGCTTGGCAGGGGACCTTAATTCACCCCTCCACTTT
clone size: once; V gene: TRBV28; J gene: TRBJ2-7; D gene: NA; CDR3 protein: CATTGRSYRGAHSYEQYF; CDR3 DNA: TGTGCCACCACCGGTCGGTCGTATAGGGGCGCGCACTCCTACGAGCAGTACTTC
clone size: NA; V gene: TRBV6-5; J gene: TRBJ1-5; D gene: NA; CDR3 protein: CATSDSFGTQPQHF; CDR3 DNA: TGTGCCACCAGCGACAGTTTCGGTACCCAGCCCCAGCATTTT
clone size: NA; V gene: TRBV7-9; J gene: TRBJ1-1; D gene: NA; CDR3 protein: CASSLGSEAFF; CDR3 DNA: TGTGCCAGCAGCCTAGGGAGTGAAGCTTTCTTT
clone size: few; V gene: TRBV4-2; J gene: TRBJ2-3; D gene: TRBD2; CDR3 protein: CASSQGLATDTQYF; CDR3 DNA: TGTGCCAGCAGCCAAGGACTAGCCACAGATACGCAGTATTTT
clone size: NA; V gene: TRBV7-9; J gene: TRBJ2-3; D gene: NA; CDR3 protein: CASSSNGGSTDTQYF; CDR3 DNA: TGTGCCAGCAGCTCTAACGGGGGATCGACAGATACGCAGTATTTT
clone size: NA; V gene: TRBV5-6; J gene: TRBJ2-7; D gene: TRBD1; CDR3 protein: CASSWDSYPNSYEQYF; CDR3 DNA: TGTGCCAGCAGCTGGGACAGTTACCCCAATAGCTACGAGCAGTACTTC
clone size: NA; V gene: TRBV7-6; J gene: TRBJ2-1; D gene: NA; CDR3 protein: CASSPRTGQGNEQFF; CDR3 DNA: TGTGCCAGCAGCCCTAGGACGGGCCAGGGGAATGAGCAGTTCTTC
clone size: few; V gene: TRBV7-9; J gene: TRBJ1-5; D gene: NA; CDR3 protein: CASSFGGEYQPQHF; CDR3 DNA: TGTGCCAGCAGCTTCGGAGGGGAGTATCAGCCCCAGCATTTT
clone size: NA; V gene: TRBV7-7; J gene: TRBJ1-3; D gene: NA; CDR3 protein: CASSPSLNSGNTIYF; CDR3 DNA: TGTGCCAGCAGCCCCTCCCTTAACTCTGGAAACACCATATATTTT
clone size: NA; V gene: TRBV5-1; J gene: TRBJ2-2; D gene: TRBD1; CDR3 protein: CASSFGQGPTGELFF; CDR3 DNA: TGCGCCAGCAGCTTCGGACAGGGACCCACCGGGGAGCTGTTTTTT
clone size: NA; V gene: TRBV4-1; J gene: TRBJ2-7; D gene: TRBD1; CDR3 protein: CASSQGQGTYEQYF; CDR3 DNA: TGCGCCAGCAGCCAAGGACAGGGAACCTACGAGCAGTACTTC
clone size: once; V gene: TRBV19; J gene: TRBJ2-7; D gene: TRBD2; CDR3 protein: CASSIAGGNYEQYF; CDR3 DNA: TGTGCCAGTAGTATCGCCGGGGGGAACTACGAGCAGTACTTC
clone size: NA; V gene: TRBV10-3; J gene: TRBJ2-2; D gene: TRBD2; CDR3 protein: CAIRSGTSNSRELFF; CDR3 DNA: TGTGCCATCAGATCCGGGACTAGCAATTCACGGGAGCTGTTTTTT
clone size: NA; V gene: TRBV7-2; J gene: TRBJ2-3; D gene: TRBD2; CDR3 protein: CASSLGDTSGAYTQYF; CDR3 DNA: TGTGCCAGCAGCTTAGGGGACACTAGCGGGGCCTATACGCAGTATTTT
clone size: NA; V gene: TRBV5-1; J gene: TRBJ1-2; D gene: NA; CDR3 protein: CASSLMTDPKGYTF; CDR3 DNA: TGCGCCAGCAGCTTGATGACAGATCCGAAAGGCTACACCTTC
clone size: NA; V gene: TRBV5-4; J gene: TRBJ1-5; D gene: NA; CDR3 protein: CASSFGGGRDLSNQPQHF; CDR3 DNA: TGTGCCAGCAGCTTTGGGGGCGGCAGAGACCTTAGCAATCAGCCCCAGCATTTT
clone size: NA; V gene: TRBV28; J gene: TRBJ1-2; D gene: NA; CDR3 protein: CASLDGGLNYGYTF; CDR3 DNA: TGTGCCAGTTTGGACGGGGGTCTAAACTATGGCTACACCTTC
clone size: NA; V gene: TRBV9; J gene: TRBJ1-1; D gene: NA; CDR3 protein: CASSAGVSMNTEAFF; CDR3 DNA: TGTGCCAGCAGCGCAGGGGTATCCATGAACACTGAAGCTTTCTTT
clone size: NA; V gene: TRBV19; J gene: TRBJ1-1; D gene: NA; CDR3 protein: CASTPGIGVVNTEAFF; CDR3 DNA: TGTGCCAGTACCCCGGGGATCGGGGTCGTTAACACTGAAGCTTTCTTT
clone size: NA; V gene: TRBV6-1; J gene: TRBJ1-3; D gene: NA; CDR3 protein: CASSEADNSGNTIYF; CDR3 DNA: TGTGCCAGCAGTGAAGCGGACAACTCTGGAAACACCATATATTTT
clone size: NA; V gene: TRBV15; J gene: TRBJ1-2; D gene: NA; CDR3 protein: CATSRERLTNYGYTF; CDR3 DNA: TGTGCCACCAGCAGAGAACGACTGACTAACTATGGCTACACCTTC
clone size: NA; V gene: TRBV27; J gene: TRBJ2-7; D gene: NA; CDR3 protein: CASSWGSSYEQYF; CDR3 DNA: TGTGCCAGCAGTTGGGGCAGCTCCTACGAGCAGTACTTC
clone size: NA; V gene: TRBV27; J gene: TRBJ2-7; D gene: NA; CDR3 protein: CASGMGTAYEQYF; CDR3 DNA: TGTGCCAGTGGGATGGGGACTGCCTACGAGCAGTACTTC
clone size: NA; V gene: TRBV2; J gene: TRBJ1-4; D gene: TRBD1; CDR3 protein: CASSGGTGGFGEKLFF; CDR3 DNA: TGTGCCAGCAGCGGCGGAACAGGGGGGTTCGGGGAAAAACTGTTTTTT